Below are 27 T cell receptor beta chains sequenced from a single sample in a study of CD8 T cells in ankylosing spondylitis. Study-level points and caveats: Within ankylosing spondylitis blood, a TCR beta motif made up of roughly eight highly homologous variants appeared to be characteristic.

The antigens these receptors bind are not known. TCRdb independently ran MiXCR on the 5' RACE reads; one entry per CDR3 protein. Altogether about 450,000 distinct CDR3 sequences are present, roughly 26% being singletons, with the ten largest covering about 0.9%. Specimen: blood, either unsorted or a sorted T cell fraction (not recorded which). The receptors shown here come from a male donor with ankylosing spondylitis.

The chain recombines TRBV29-1 with TRBJ1-2; D is unresolved. The CDR3 covers 11 residues. CDR1 is SQVTM and CDR2 is ANQGSEA in the germline V gene. Trimming stripped 7 bases from V and 2 bases from J, with 8 bases between. Here the CDR3 reads CSATENYGYTF. The CDR3 region has the DNA TGCAGCGCAACAGAGAACTATGGCTACACCTTC.

V is TRBV10-3 and J is TRBJ2-1; D might be TRBD2 (7 bases). The CDR3 consists of 16 residues. Germline V gene data show CDR1 as ENHRY and CDR2 as SYGVKD. Deletions cut 6 bases from V and 0 bases from J, with 15 bases between. The CDR3 loop reads CAIRGASGSSYNEQFF. CDR3 bases: TGTGCCATCAGGGGGGCTAGCGGAAGCTCCTACAATGAGCAGTTCTTC.

This chain joins TRBV5-1 and TRBJ1-1, with 7 bases lining up with TRBD1. The germline V gene encodes CDR1 SGHRS and CDR2 YFSETQ. V lost 3 bases, J lost 5 bases, and 7 bases stayed unmatched. The CDR3 contains 14 residues. CDR3: CASSSGTAGTEAFF. The CDR3, as DNA: TGCGCCAGCAGCTCCGGGACAGCTGGGACTGAAGCTTTCTTT.

This clonotype was seen only a few times. This sequence joins TRBV27 and TRBJ2-1; 14 nucleotides agree with TRBD2. Germline V gene sequence: CDR1 MNHEY, CDR2 SMNVEV (reference sequence). The CDR3 has 16 residues. V shed 6 bases, J shed 1 base, and the junction held 2 bases outside the gene matches. The CDR3 is CASRGLAGASYNEQFF. In DNA, the CDR3 is TGTGCCAGCAGGGGACTAGCGGGAGCTTCCTACAATGAGCAGTTCTTC.

J is TRBJ2-1 and V is TRBV12-3 or TRBV12-4; 8 bases align to TRBD2. V trimming: 4 bases; J trimming: 3 bases; junction bases outside the gene matches: 5. The length of the CDR3 is 15 residues. The CDR3 coding sequence is TGTGCCAGCAGTTCGGGACTAGTGGTCTACAATGAGCAGTTCTTC. Residues: CASSSGLVVYNEQFF.

The rearrangement links TRBV4-1 to TRBJ2-5; perhaps TRBD2 as D (5 bases). The V end was cut by 1 base, the J end by 7 bases, with 16 bases between. CDR3 length equals 15 residues. Germline V lookup: CDR1 MGHRA, CDR2 YSYEKL. The DNA of the CDR3 is TGCGCCAGCAGCCAAGTGGGCCCTGGAGGCACGACCCAGTACTTC. It is translated as CASSQVGPGGTTQYF.

The V call is TRBV7-2, the J call TRBJ2-7; no definite D call. The germline gives CDR1 SGHTA, CDR2 FQGNSA. Trimming removed 1 base from V and 5 bases from J, with 9 bases in between. The CDR3 contains 13 residues. The DNA for the CDR3 is TGTGCCAGCAGCTTAGTCTATTGGGACGAGCAGTACGTC. Its protein product is CASSLVYWDEQYV.

This rearrangement joins TRBV5-1 to TRBJ2-1; D remains unclear. V shed 7 bases and J shed 0 bases, with 14 bases lying between them. Germline lookup yields CDR1 SGHRS and CDR2 YFSETQ. The CDR3 runs 15 residues. The CDR3 DNA reads as TGCGCCAGCGGAAAAGACGAAAGCTCCTACAATGAGCAGTTCTTC. This encodes CASGKDESSYNEQFF.

Only a few counts were recorded for this clonotype. The chain is built from TRBV20-1 and TRBJ2-7; tentative D call: TRBD1 (6 bases). Germline V gives CDR1 DFQATT, CDR2 SNEGSKA (reference sequence). The CDR3 sequence is 11 residues long. This chain's CDR3 is CSANRGFEQYV. CDR3 DNA sequence: TGCAGCGCTAATAGGGGGTTCGAGCAGTACGTC.

This clonotype was counted only a few times. The V and J genes are TRBV20-1 and TRBJ1-5; the D gene is possibly TRBD1 (6 bases). This CDR3 is built from 13 residues. V dropped 6 bases and J dropped 7 bases, with 16 bases sitting between them. Germline V lookup: CDR1 DFQATT, CDR2 SNEGSKA (reference sequence). The CDR3 region is CSARGQNGQPQHF. Written as DNA, the CDR3 is TGCAGTGCAAGGGGACAAAACGGCCAGCCCCAGCATTTT.

This clonotype was counted between two and nine times. The rearrangement links TRBV2 to TRBJ2-3; tentatively, D is TRBD2 (5 bases). Between the trimmed V and J ends, which lost 7 bases and 0 bases, there was a span of 14 bases. The CDR3 has 15 amino acids. The germline CDR1 and CDR2 sequences are SNHLY and FYNNEI. The CDR3 DNA follows: TGTGCCAGCATGGATAAGCGGTCGAGCACAGATACGCAGTATTTT. Translated: CASMDKRSSTDTQYF. The whole variable domain, remainder taken from reference TRBV2 and TRBJ2-3, is EPEVTQTPSHQVTQMGQEVILRCVPISNHLYFYWYRQILGQKVEFLVSFYNNEISEKSEIFDDQFSVERPDGSNFTLKIRSTKLEDSAMYFCASMDKRSSTDTQYFGPGTRLTVL.

This clonotype was counted between two and nine times. This chain links TRBV5-5 with TRBJ1-2; TRBD1 matches at 8 bases. V gave up 4 bases and J gave up 3 bases; unmatched junction bases: 5. CDR1 is SGHKS, CDR2 YYEKEE, per germline (reference sequence). This CDR3 contains 14 residues. The CDR3 loop reads CASSPGGLDYGYTF. The CDR3 coding sequence is TGTGCCAGCAGCCCAGGGGGCCTGGACTATGGCTACACCTTC.

This clonotype was seen only a few times. The chain uses TRBV6-6 and TRBJ2-7; possible D gene TRBD2, 6 bases. The V end lost 6 bases, the J end lost 4 bases, and 10 bases lay between the germline ends. From germline, CDR1 is MNHNY and CDR2 SVGAGI (reference sequence). The CDR3 loop spans 12 amino acids. The CDR3 here is CASSHRGYEQYV. Written as DNA, the CDR3 is TGTGCCAGCAGCCACCGGGGGTACGAGCAGTACGTC.

The chain joins TRBV24-1 to TRBJ2-5; 8 nucleotides match TRBD1. The CDR3 spans 16 residues. CDR1 is KGHDR and CDR2 is SFDVKD in the germline V gene. V dropped 4 bases and J dropped 1; count of bases not matched to a gene: 7. DNA of the CDR3: TGTGCCACCAGTGACCCCGGGACAGGACGCCAAGAGACCCAGTACTTC. The encoded protein is CATSDPGTGRQETQYF.

This clonotype has a handful of counts. The genes are TRBV19 and TRBJ1-5, with D possibly matching TRBD1 (5 bases). The CDR3 sequence is 13 residues long. Germline-derived CDR1 and CDR2 are LNHDA and SQIVND (reference sequence). Trimming took 7 bases from V and 4 from J, leaving 11 bases between them. The CDR3 sequence is CASTTTGNQPQHF. CDR3 in DNA: TGTGCCAGTACTACAACAGGAAATCAGCCCCAGCATTTT.

This clonotype was found a few times. V is TRBV20-1 and J is TRBJ1-6, with D maybe TRBD1 (6 bases). The V gene lost 6 bases and the J gene lost 7 bases, with 16 bases spanning the gap. Germline loops: CDR1 DFQATT, CDR2 SNEGSKA (reference sequence). This CDR3 spans 14 amino acids. The CDR3 here is CSAARLGGNSPLHF. For the CDR3, the DNA is TGCAGTGCCGCGAGGTTAGGGGGAAATTCACCCCTCCACTTT.

Only a few counts were recorded for this clonotype. The chain uses TRBV18 and TRBJ2-3, with TRBD1 matching over 8 bases. The J segment lost 3 bases and the V segment lost 4 bases, leaving 3 bases of the junction unmatched. The germline V gene has CDR1 KGHSH and CDR2 LQKENI. The CDR3 totals 14 residues. The CDR3 sequence is CASSRQGKTDTQYF. In nucleotides, the CDR3 is TGTGCCAGCTCACGACAGGGGAAGACAGATACGCAGTATTTT.

The V call is TRBV12-3 or TRBV12-4, the J call TRBJ2-7; 8 bases map to TRBD2. CDR3 length: 14 residues. V shed 6 bases and J 4 bases; nucleotides not matched to a gene: 8. The CDR3 is CASRLHSGGYEQYF. The DNA of the CDR3 is TGTGCCAGCAGACTTCACAGCGGGGGATACGAGCAGTACTTC.

V gene TRBV30 combines with J gene TRBJ2-3, with 9 nucleotides matching TRBD1. The CDR3 runs 14 residues. The V gene's germline CDR1 is GTSNPN and CDR2 SVGIG (reference sequence). The junction had 2 bases not matched to a gene; V was cut back by 3 bases and J by 1 base. The CDR3 nucleotides are TGTGCCTGGAGCCGGACAGGGGGCACAGATACGCAGTATTTT. This sequence encodes CAWSRTGGTDTQYF. Full variable domain (remainder filled in from reference TRBV30 and TRBJ2-3): SQTIHQWPATLVQPVGSPLSLECTVEGTSNPNLYWYRQAAGRGLQLLFYSVGIGQISSEVPQNLSASRPQDRQFILSSKKLLLSDSGFYLCAWSRTGGTDTQYFGPGTRLTVL.

This clonotype was counted only a few times. The chain links TRBV20-1 to TRBJ1-3, with no clear D. Germline loops: CDR1 DFQATT, CDR2 SNEGSKA (reference sequence). The ends were cut back, 0 bases at V and 4 bases at J, with 4 bases in the middle. This CDR3 is 12 amino acids long. DNA for the CDR3: TGCAGTGCTAGAGAATTGGGAAACACCATATATTTT. It translates to CSARELGNTIYF.

The chain carries TRBV20-1 and TRBJ1-5; the D is unclear. Between the trimmed V and J ends, which lost 6 bases and 1 base, there was a span of 13 bases. The CDR3 spans 14 residues. The germline V gene encodes CDR1 DFQATT and CDR2 SNEGSKA (reference sequence). CDR3 amino acids: CSAASRGSNQPQHF. The CDR3 DNA follows: TGCAGTGCCGCCTCCCGAGGGAGCAATCAGCCCCAGCATTTT.

This clonotype turned up a few times. This rearrangement joins TRBV3-1 to TRBJ2-2; the match to TRBD2 covers 9 bases. J gave up 2 bases and V 7 bases, and 2 bases lay outside the gene matches. CDR3 length: 14 residues. Germline CDR1 and CDR2: LGHDT and YNNKEL (reference sequence). CDR3 nucleotides: TGTGCCAGCACTAGCGGGGTAAACACCGGGGAGCTGTTTTTT. The encoded protein is CASTSGVNTGELFF. Using reference TRBV3-1 and TRBJ2-2 for the parts outside the CDR3, the full variable domain is DTAVSQTPKYLVTQMGNDKSIKCEQNLGHDTMYWYKQDSKKFLKIMFSYNNKELIINETVPNRFSPKSPDKAHLNLHINSLELGDSAVYFCASTSGVNTGELFFGEGSRLTVL.

The CDR3 DNA follows: TGTGCCAGCAGTGGGCGGGGGGGGCCAAAACGAGGCACTGAAGCTTTCTTT. Its protein is CASSGRGGPKRGTEAFF. V is TRBV12-3 or TRBV12-4 and J is TRBJ1-1; maybe TRBD1 (6 bases). V dropped 5 bases and J dropped 4 bases, with 23 bases sitting between them. CDR3 length: 17 residues.

This clonotype occurred a few times. The gene calls are TRBV7-9 and TRBJ2-1; the D gene is possibly TRBD2 (7 bases). V lost 6 bases to trimming and J lost 10 bases, with 19 bases between them. Germline V gene data show CDR1 as SEHNR and CDR2 as FQNEAQ (reference sequence). CDR3 size: 14 residues. The CDR3 DNA reads TGTGCCAGCAGGGGAGGGGAGGGACATGGGGAGCAGTTCTTC. Its translation is CASRGGEGHGEQFF.

This sequence joins TRBV7-9 and TRBJ2-4, with TRBD2 as a possible D gene (6 bases). Trimming took 1 base from V and 6 from J, leaving 10 bases between them. Per the germline V gene, CDR1 is SEHNR and CDR2 is FQNEAQ (reference sequence). The CDR3 is 14 amino acids. The DNA of the CDR3 is TGTGCCAGCAGCTTAGTGGTGGGGGGAAACATTCAGTACTTC. Protein product: CASSLVVGGNIQYF. The entire variable domain, with the rest obtained from reference TRBV7-9 and TRBJ2-4, is as follows: DTGVSQNPRHKITKRGQNVTFRCDPISEHNRLYWYRQTLGQGPEFLTYFQNEAQLEKSRLLSDRFSAERPKGSFSTLEIQRTEQGDSAMYLCASSLVVGGNIQYFGAGTRLSVL.

The chain uses TRBV5-1 and TRBJ2-1; TRBD1 matches 11 bases. The V gene end was trimmed by 4 bases and the J gene end by 5 bases; junction bases not matched to a gene: 8. The germline V gene encodes CDR1 SGHRS and CDR2 YFSETQ. CDR3 size: 16 residues. The CDR3 reads CASSQRTGGINNEQFF. CDR3 coding DNA: TGCGCCAGCAGCCAGAGGACAGGGGGCATCAACAATGAGCAGTTCTTC.

The chain couples TRBV2 to TRBJ2-5; D is undetermined. The CDR3 has 13 residues. V lost 2 bases and J 2 bases, leaving 6 bases between the germline ends. Germline V gene data show CDR1 as SNHLY and CDR2 as FYNNEI. Written as DNA, the CDR3 is TGTGCCAGCAGTGAATGGCAGCAAGAGACCCAGTACTTC. Translation: CASSEWQQETQYF.